These 27 T cell receptor beta chains were all obtained from the same sample, sequenced in a study of response to subunit inactivated influenza vaccine. In TCRdb, the RT-PCR reads were re-called with MiXCR into one record per CDR3 protein. The sample lists over 650,000 distinct CDR3 sequences, less than 20% seen once, with approximately 10% in the top ten. The sample in question was PBMCs from blood, obtained around 5 days after vaccination. The source is a man aged 45-65 years who received an inactivated influenza vaccine.

A few counts support this clonotype. The V and J genes are TRBV5-4 and TRBJ2-1; a weak D match, TRBD2 (5 bases). The CDR3 has 15 amino acids. Trimming left V 0 bases short and J 6 bases short, with 13 bases between. Per germline, CDR1 SGHNT and CDR2 YYREEE (reference sequence). The CDR3 bases are TGTGCCAGCAGCTTGGGGACTCCCTTCGGCAATGAGCAGTTCTTC. This sequence encodes CASSLGTPFGNEQFF.

CDR3 amino acids: CSANPGQGISNEQFF. CDR3 bases: TGCAGTGCGAATCCGGGACAGGGAATTTCGAATGAGCAGTTCTTC. V is TRBV20-1 and J is TRBJ2-1; 9 bases are shared with TRBD1. J was trimmed by 7 bases and V by 6 bases; bases with no gene match: 13. The CDR3 is 15 residues long. Germline CDR1 reads DFQATT; CDR2 reads SNEGSKA (reference sequence).

In DNA, the CDR3 is TGTGCCAGCAGCGTTGGTCTAGCGGGAGGTAGCACAGATACGCAGTATTTT. Its protein is CASSVGLAGGSTDTQYF. The chain employs TRBV9 and TRBJ2-3; 11 bases map to TRBD2. There are 17 residues in the CDR3. CDR1 and CDR2 from the germline V gene are SGDLS and YYNGEE. J gave up 0 bases and V 2 bases, and 5 bases lay outside the gene matches.

This clonotype was picked up many times. The chain recombines TRBV10-3 with TRBJ2-3; unclear D gene. V was cut by 6 bases and J by 1 base, with 11 bases left in between. Germline lookup yields CDR1 ENHRY and CDR2 SYGVKD. The CDR3 is made up of 14 amino acids. CDR3 residues: CAIRSTGGTDTQYF. In nucleotides, the CDR3 is TGTGCCATCAGGTCGACCGGTGGCACAGATACGCAGTATTTT.

This clonotype was seen a few times. The chain carries TRBV20-1 and TRBJ2-2, with 9 bases identical to TRBD2. The CDR3 is made up of 15 amino acids. Losses at the gene ends were 6 bases for V and 0 bases for J; bases not matched to a gene: 5. CDR1 and CDR2 from the germline V gene are DFQATT and SNEGSKA (reference sequence). The CDR3 reads CSARTSETNTGELFF. DNA of the CDR3: TGCAGTGCAAGGACTAGCGAAACGAACACCGGGGAGCTGTTTTTT.

The rearrangement joins TRBV20-1 to TRBJ2-7, with TRBD2 matching 10 bases. The germline gives CDR1 DFQATT, CDR2 SNEGSKA (reference sequence). CDR3 size: 13 residues. The J segment lost 5 bases and the V segment lost 6 bases, leaving 7 bases of the junction unmatched. The chain's CDR3 is CSAPGTSADEQYF. The CDR3 DNA sequence: TGCAGTGCCCCGGGGACTAGCGCGGACGAGCAGTACTTC.

The genes are TRBV20-1 and TRBJ1-2; D might be TRBD1 (6 bases). V lost 5 bases, J lost 6 bases, and 16 bases lay in between. Germline V gene data show CDR1 as DFQATT and CDR2 as SNEGSKA (reference sequence). The CDR3 loop spans 13 amino acids. For the CDR3, the DNA is TGCAGTGCTCCCCCCGCAGGGGCTGATGGCTACACCTTC. Residues: CSAPPAGADGYTF.

The sample holds a few counts of this clonotype. This chain joins TRBV11-1 and TRBJ2-1, with D tentatively TRBD1 or TRBD2 (5 bases each). The CDR3 loop spans 11 amino acids. In germline, CDR1 is SGHAT, CDR2 FQDESV (reference sequence). Trimming cost V 4 bases and J 8 bases, with 6 bases left between them. The CDR3 spells CASSWDHEQFF. CDR3 in DNA: TGTGCCAGCAGCTGGGACCATGAGCAGTTCTTC.

This clonotype was observed a handful of times. The gene calls are TRBV6-2 or TRBV6-3 and TRBJ2-1; 10 bases match TRBD1. V lost 0 bases and J lost 4; bases outside the gene matches: 15. This CDR3 contains 20 residues. Germline V CDR1 and CDR2: MNHEY, SVGEGT. The CDR3 sequence: CASSYSTGGFAGVRYNEQFF. In DNA, the CDR3 is TGTGCCAGCAGTTACTCGACAGGGGGCTTTGCGGGAGTAAGGTACAATGAGCAGTTCTTC.

This rearrangement joins TRBV10-3 to TRBJ2-1; 11 nucleotides align to TRBD2. The V and J ends lost 7 bases and 0 bases, in that order; junction bases with no gene match: 11. CDR3 length: 18 amino acids. The germline V gene encodes CDR1 ENHRY and CDR2 SYGVKD. CDR3 loop: CAITKAGLADSSYNEQFF. As DNA, the CDR3 is TGTGCCATCACCAAGGCGGGACTAGCGGATAGCTCCTACAATGAGCAGTTCTTC.

The table lists this clonotype with a few counts. CDR3 sequence reads: CASSFLDRGLTGELFF. The CDR3 DNA is TGTGCCAGCAGTTTTCTGGACAGGGGCCTCACCGGGGAGCTGTTTTTT. The J gene is TRBJ2-2, the V gene TRBV28, with 9 bases lining up with TRBD1. The germline gives CDR1 MDHEN, CDR2 SYDVKM. There are 16 residues in the CDR3. After removal of 3 bases from V and 4 bases from J, the junction contained 6 bases not matched to a gene.

This clonotype was counted only a few times. This rearrangement joins TRBV4-2 to TRBJ2-1; 9 bases agree with TRBD1. V gave up 3 bases and J gave up 2 bases; unmatched junction bases: 5. CDR1 is LGHNA, CDR2 YNFKEQ, per germline. The CDR3 extends over 16 amino acids. Here the CDR3 DNA reads TGTGCCAGCAGCCAGGAGGGACAGGGAACCTACAATGAGCAGTTCTTC. It encodes CASSQEGQGTYNEQFF.

In its sample, this clonotype was seen a few times. The CDR3 DNA reads as TGCAGTGCTCCCAACATGCTAGGTTTGGATACGCAGTATTTT. Protein sequence: CSAPNMLGLDTQYF. The rearrangement uses TRBV20-1 and TRBJ2-3, with D hard to call. The CDR3 has 14 amino acids. With 5 bases removed from V and 6 bases from J, the gap between germline ends came to 18 bases. CDR1 is DFQATT, CDR2 SNEGSKA, per germline (reference sequence).

This clonotype was detected a few times. Relative to the germline gene, one junction end is altered; a read error may explain this. V is TRBV7-7 and J is TRBJ2-5; TRBD1 agrees at 7 bases. Germline V gene data show CDR1 as SSHAT and CDR2 as FNYEAQ (reference sequence). CDR3 length equals 14 residues. The CDR3, as DNA: TGTGCTAGCAGCCCGCAACAGGGGTCAGAGACCCAGTACTTC. It encodes CASSPQQGSETQYF.

The CDR3 protein is CASRGGNSPLHF. The CDR3 nucleotides read TGCGCCAGCCGTGGGGGGAATTCACCCCTCCACTTT. V is TRBV5-1 and J is TRBJ1-6; D possibly corresponds to TRBD1 (5 bases). V lost 7 bases to trimming and J lost 7 bases, with 9 bases between them. This CDR3 is built from 12 residues. Germline V gene sequence: CDR1 SGHRS, CDR2 YFSETQ.

The rearrangement uses TRBV4-3 and TRBJ2-1; a possible D gene is TRBD2 (6 bases). The length of the CDR3 is 16 residues. Germline values: CDR1 LGHNA, CDR2 YSLEER. V was trimmed by 0 bases and J by 1 base, leaving 10 bases between them. The CDR3 region is CASSQESLASYNEQFF. As DNA, the CDR3 is TGCGCCAGCAGCCAAGAAAGTCTAGCGTCCTACAATGAGCAGTTCTTC.

This clonotype has only a few counts. The CDR3 is CASSPGLWGSETQYF. The CDR3 region has the DNA TGTGCCAGCTCACCGGGTTTGTGGGGGAGCGAGACCCAGTACTTC. The rearrangement uses TRBV18 and TRBJ2-5; D could derive from TRBD1 or TRBD2 (5 bases each). The ends were cut back, 3 bases at V and 5 bases at J, with 16 bases in the middle. Germline-derived CDR1 and CDR2 are KGHSH and LQKENI. The CDR3 contains 15 residues.

The genes are TRBV3-1 and TRBJ2-5; D is undetermined. There are 14 residues in the CDR3. Deletions cut 0 bases from V and 1 base from J, with 6 bases between. Germline-derived CDR1 and CDR2 are LGHDT and YNNKEL (reference sequence). CDR3 loop: CASSQDVGQETQYF. Here the CDR3 DNA reads TGTGCCAGCAGCCAAGATGTTGGCCAAGAGACCCAGTACTTC.

J is TRBJ2-1 and V is TRBV6-2 or TRBV6-3; 10 nucleotides match TRBD2. The V gene's germline CDR1 is MNHEY and CDR2 SVGEGT. The CDR3 length is 15 residues. Unmatched junction bases numbered 0, after V lost 0 bases and J lost 4 bases. The chain's CDR3 is CASSYSSGGYNEQFF. The CDR3 coding sequence is TGTGCCAGCAGTTACTCTAGCGGGGGGTACAATGAGCAGTTCTTC.

This chain joins TRBV20-1 and TRBJ2-3; D possibly corresponds to TRBD2 (6 bases). Deletions cut 6 bases from V and 0 bases from J, with 13 bases between. Per germline, CDR1 DFQATT and CDR2 SNEGSKA (reference sequence). This CDR3 region has 14 residues. CDR3 nucleotide sequence: TGCAGTGCAATTAGCGGTCCTAGCACAGATACGCAGTATTTT. Its protein is CSAISGPSTDTQYF.

The chain carries TRBV20-1 and TRBJ2-1; 9 bases map to TRBD2. After removal of 2 bases from V and 5 bases from J, the junction contained 4 bases not matched to a gene. Germline-derived CDR1 and CDR2 are DFQATT and SNEGSKA (reference sequence). This CDR3 has 14 residues. CDR3 nucleotide sequence: TGCAGTGCTAGACTCCCTAGCGGGGACAATGAGCAGTTCTTC. Translation: CSARLPSGDNEQFF.

This clonotype was recorded a few times. The chain combines TRBV2 with TRBJ2-6, with a tentative D call TRBD2 (5 bases). Germline CDR1 is SNHLY and CDR2 is FYNNEI. The CDR3 runs to 15 residues. With 2 bases removed from V and 2 bases from J, the gap between germline ends came to 7 bases. The CDR3 loop reads CASSERGTGANVLTF. CDR3 in DNA: TGTGCCAGCAGTGAAAGAGGGACTGGGGCCAACGTCCTGACTTTC. Variable domain in full (rest from reference TRBV2 and TRBJ2-6): EPEVTQTPSHQVTQMGQEVILRCVPISNHLYFYWYRQILGQKVEFLVSFYNNEISEKSEIFDDQFSVERPDGSNFTLKIRSTKLEDSAMYFCASSERGTGANVLTFGAGSRLTVL.

The V and J genes are TRBV28 and TRBJ2-2; no reliable D call. Trimming pared 5 bases from V and 1 base from J, leaving 8 bases between. The V gene's germline CDR1 is MDHEN and CDR2 SYDVKM. The CDR3 sequence is 14 residues long. This CDR3 is CASSTLGNTGELFF. The CDR3 DNA reads TGTGCCAGCAGTACCCTAGGGAACACCGGGGAGCTGTTTTTT.

V and J are TRBV5-1 and TRBJ1-1, with no clear D. V was cut by 4 bases and J by 1 base, with 17 bases left in between. The CDR3 loop spans 16 amino acids. Germline V gene lookup returns CDR1 SGHRS and CDR2 YFSETQ. The CDR3 loop is CASSPASVGRNTEAFF. CDR3 coding DNA: TGCGCCAGCAGCCCGGCTTCTGTGGGCAGGAACACTGAAGCTTTCTTT. Using reference TRBV5-1 and TRBJ1-1 for the parts outside the CDR3, the full variable domain is KAGVTQTPRYLIKTRGQQVTLSCSPISGHRSVSWYQQTPGQGLQFLFEYFSETQRNKGNFPGRFSGRQFSNSRSEMNVSTLELGDSALYLCASSPASVGRNTEAFFGQGTRLTVV.

This clonotype was detected once. The CDR3 is CASMYYGQGNTGELFF. In DNA form, the CDR3 reads TGTGCCAGCATGTACTACGGACAGGGGAACACCGGGGAGCTGTTTTTT. The chain links TRBV6-5 to TRBJ2-2; 8 nucleotides agree with TRBD1. The CDR3 is 16 amino acids. Germline V gene data show CDR1 as MNHEY and CDR2 as SVGAGI. J was trimmed by 1 base and V by 7 bases; bases with no gene match: 8.

The V and J genes are TRBV9 and TRBJ2-2, with D maybe TRBD2 (5 bases). Germline CDR1 and CDR2: SGDLS and YYNGEE. The CDR3 totals 15 residues. Between the trimmed V and J ends, which lost 0 bases and 1 base, there was a span of 7 bases. The DNA for the CDR3 is TGTGCCAGCAGCGTAGTGGGGAGGAACACCGGGGAGCTGTTTTTT. Translation gives CASSVVGRNTGELFF.

CDR3 bases: TGTGCCAGCAGATCCCGCTCTAGCGGGGTCTTGGATGAGCAGTTCTTC. It codes for CASRSRSSGVLDEQFF. The chain links TRBV28 to TRBJ2-1, with 9 bases fitting TRBD2. The CDR3 spans 16 residues. V shed 6 bases and J 8 bases; nucleotides not matched to a gene: 14. Per the germline V gene, CDR1 is MDHEN and CDR2 is SYDVKM. Full variable domain (missing parts from reference TRBV28 and TRBJ2-1): DVKVTQSSRYLVKRTGEKVFLECVQDMDHENMFWYRQDPGLGLRLIYFSYDVKMKEKGDIPEGYSVSREKKERFSLILESASTNQTSMYLCASRSRSSGVLDEQFFGPGTRLTVL.